This TCR beta chain was sequenced for a study of blood T cell repertoires in COVID-19. The assay was immunoSEQ multiplex PCR, and TCRdb's table has in-frame clones only and misses some. Of about 140,000 clones detected, over 60% appear once; the ten largest clones hold roughly 17%. The CDR3 runs to 14 residues. Per germline, CDR1 LGHDT and CDR2 YNNKEL (reference sequence). Trimming removed 4 bases from V and 9 bases from J, with 13 bases in between. The origin of this receptor is a man aged 45-65 years with acute or convalescent COVID-19. The sequencing sample was made of peripheral blood. J is TRBJ1-6 and V is TRBV3-1 (or the pseudogene TRBV3-2); D may be TRBD1 (6 bases). CDR3 sequence (DNA): TGTGCCAGCAGCCCCGGACAGAGTAGTTCACCCCTCCACTTT. Translated: CASSPGQSSSPLHF.